The 8 T cell receptor beta chains below were found in one sample sequenced in a study of blood T cells in healthy people across ages. PCR was performed a second time for about 6 to 12 cycles using a sample-barcoded 5' primer and a J-beta primer mix. TCRdb used MiXCR to reprocess the 5' RACE reads, holding one entry per CDR3 protein. This sample carries approximately 800,000 distinct CDR3 sequences, roughly 25% of them seen once, and the ten largest clones take approximately 4%. These data were likewise used in another study, on T cells of mothers and their children.

Input material: blood. The receptors stem from a boy between 10 and 17 years old in good health.

This sequence joins TRBV6-2 or TRBV6-3 and TRBJ1-5; maybe TRBD1 (5 bases). Trimming took off 4 bases at V and 0 bases at J, with 16 bases between the two ends. CDR3 length: 17 residues. CDR1 and CDR2 from the germline V gene are MNHEY and SVGEGT. CDR3 amino acids: CASSFFAGGYSNQPQHF. The CDR3 DNA is TGTGCCAGCAGTTTCTTCGCGGGGGGGTATAGCAATCAGCCCCAGCATTTT.

This clonotype was detected a few times. The chain recombines TRBV29-1 with TRBJ2-1; D possibly uses TRBD1 or TRBD2 (5 bases each). Germline lookup yields CDR1 SQVTM and CDR2 ANQGSEA. V was cut by 3 bases and J by 4 bases, with 7 bases left in between. This CDR3 has 12 residues. CDR3 sequence (DNA): TGCAGCGTTGAGGGACCATACAATGAGCAGTTCTTC. This gives the protein CSVEGPYNEQFF.

This clonotype was seen a few times. The gene calls are TRBV4-3 and TRBJ2-3; 7 bases align to TRBD1. J was trimmed by 6 bases and V by 0 bases; bases with no gene match: 12. The CDR3 contains 17 residues. Germline-derived CDR1 and CDR2 are LGHNA and YSLEER. The CDR3 spells CASSQDPTGTGVDTQYF. CDR3 nucleotide sequence: TGCGCCAGCAGCCAAGATCCCACCGGAACAGGGGTGGATACGCAGTATTTT.

The V and J genes are TRBV6-2 or TRBV6-3 and TRBJ1-1; TRBD1 matches at 9 bases. With 8 bases clipped from V and 6 bases from J, the junction kept 7 bases outside the gene matches. Germline V gene lookup returns CDR1 MNHEY and CDR2 SVGEGT. This CDR3 contains 13 residues. The CDR3, as DNA: TGTGCCAGCTCCCGACAGGGGGTACCTGAAGCTTTCTTT. This translates into CASSRQGVPEAFF.

The chain carries TRBV7-2 and TRBJ2-1; no firm D call. Trimming stripped 2 bases from V and 8 bases from J, with 10 bases between. The CDR3 runs to 13 residues. Germline assignment: CDR1 SGHTA and CDR2 FQGNSA. This chain's CDR3 is CASSLTGLDEQFF. CDR3 bases: TGTGCCAGCAGCTTAACTGGGTTGGATGAGCAGTTCTTC.

V is TRBV7-9 and J is TRBJ2-5; 7 positions match TRBD1. The DNA matches TRBJ2-7 better at its end, which makes the J call doubtful. Looked up from germline, CDR1 is SEHNR and CDR2 is FQNEAQ (reference sequence). This CDR3 is 18 amino acids long. The CDR3 protein is CASSLSSNRQGRNYEQYF. The CDR3, as DNA: TGTGCCAGCAGCTTATCCTCCAACCGACAGGGCCGAAACTACGAGCAGTACTTC.

This clonotype was picked up a small number of times. CDR3: CASSSKGTPYTDTQYF. The CDR3 bases are TGTGCCAGCAGCTCTAAAGGGACTCCGTACACAGATACGCAGTATTTT. J is TRBJ2-3 and V is TRBV7-2; the D gene is possibly TRBD2 (6 bases). The CDR3 is 16 residues long. V was cut by 4 bases and J by 2 bases, with 16 bases left in between. Germline loops: CDR1 SGHTA, CDR2 FQGNSA.

This clonotype was counted between two and nine times. The V gene is TRBV27, the J gene TRBJ2-7; no definite D call. Deletions cut 5 bases from V and 4 bases from J, with 12 bases between. The CDR3 covers 13 residues. The germline CDR1 and CDR2 sequences are MNHEY and SMNVEV (reference sequence). The CDR3 coding sequence is TGTGCCAGCAGTCTTAAGGCTGGGTACGAGCAGTACTTC. This translates into CASSLKAGYEQYF.